The entry below describes one TCR beta chain. What it binds is unknown. Amplification used 60 Vbeta primers and 13 Jbeta primers. Libraries were prepared by immunoSEQ multiplex PCR; TCRdb keeps only in-frame clonotypes and omits some of them. This sample yields about 240,000 clones, of which about 80% are seen a single time; roughly 7.4% belongs to the top ten. The data stem from a study of cytomegalovirus exposure and HLA in healthy donors. General study results and limits: It was in a later analysis that TCR association rates were seen to vary by HLA locus, highest for DRB1 and lowest for HLA-C. Productive status was seen about 90% or about 30% of the time for most TCR beta V segments in an earlier analysis.

The TCR originated in a woman aged 55-70 years in good health and CMV-seropositive. The source material was PBMCs.

The CDR3 here is CASSRVQGFYTF. In DNA, the CDR3 is TGTGCCAGCAGTAGGGTCCAGGGTTTCTACACCTTC. This chain uses TRBV6-5 with TRBJ1-2; TRBD1 is a possible D gene (5 bases). CDR3 length: 12 amino acids. The V gene lost 5 bases and the J gene lost 10 bases, with 14 bases spanning the gap. Germline assignment: CDR1 MNHEY and CDR2 SVGAGI.